These 8 T cell receptor beta chains originate from one sample sequenced in a study of T cells in Graves' hyperthyroidism and ophthalmopathy (dated by TCRdb to about 2019). The library was made by multiplex PCR. Sequenced on an Illumina HiSeq 2000. The TCR beta CDR3 regions were amplified from the RNA transcripts. For the first round of RT-PCR on the TCR CDR3, the HTBI primer set was used together with the Qiagen OneStep RT-PCR kit. In-frame beta chains were kept once TCRdb had trimmed the public reads at Q25 with fastp and called clones with MiXCR. Every CDR3 protein is listed once, alongside the most common genes and DNA of its rows. The sample table holds fewer than 650,000 distinct CDR3 sequences, of which approximately 14% were seen once. The top ten clonotypes cover roughly 7% of the sample. The material sequenced was blood. The receptor set was obtained from a woman between 18 and 30 years old with Graves' ophthalmopathy.

J is TRBJ2-6 and V is TRBV25-1, with 9 positions matching TRBD2. CDR3 length: 17 residues. CDR1 and CDR2 (germline): MGHDK, SYGVNS. V shed 7 bases, J shed 2 bases, and the junction held 9 bases outside the gene matches. The CDR3 DNA follows: TGTGCCAGCACTGTAGCGGGAGCGGCCACTGGGGCCAACGTCCTGACTTTC. Protein product: CASTVAGAATGANVLTF.

This CDR3 reads CSAQREGSTDTQYF. The CDR3 nucleotides are TGCAGTGCGCAGAGGGAGGGGTCGACAGATACGCAGTATTTT. This chain joins TRBV20-1 and TRBJ2-3, with 7 nucleotides matching TRBD2. Per germline, CDR1 DFQATT and CDR2 SNEGSKA (reference sequence). The ends lost 6 bases at V and 3 bases at J; junction bases unmatched: 9. The CDR3 runs 14 residues.

V gene TRBV20-1 combines with J gene TRBJ2-7, with 13 bases that match TRBD2. The V gene's germline CDR1 is DFQATT and CDR2 SNEGSKA (reference sequence). The CDR3 covers 16 residues. J was trimmed by 3 bases and V by 6 bases; bases with no gene match: 11. This CDR3 is CSANAAGLAGDYEQYF. For the CDR3, the DNA is TGCAGTGCAAACGCAGCCGGACTAGCGGGAGACTACGAGCAGTACTTC.

The chain couples TRBV9 to TRBJ1-6; D not certain. This CDR3 is 18 amino acids long. The ends were cut back, 0 bases at V and 0 bases at J, with 13 bases in the middle. CDR1 is SGDLS and CDR2 is YYNGEE in the germline V gene. The CDR3 loop is CASSVADDPSSYNSPLHF. The CDR3 region has the DNA TGTGCCAGCAGCGTAGCTGACGACCCCAGCTCCTATAATTCACCCCTCCACTTT.

The V gene is TRBV27, the J gene TRBJ2-5, with D uncertain. Germline V gene sequence: CDR1 MNHEY, CDR2 SMNVEV (reference sequence). The CDR3 is 13 amino acids. Trimming removed 0 bases from V and 5 bases from J, with 7 bases in between. For the CDR3, the DNA is TGTGCCAGCAGTTTATCGGGGTGGGAGACCCAGTACTTC. Translation gives CASSLSGWETQYF.

In this sample, this clonotype turned up many times. J is TRBJ1-1 and V is TRBV28; 9 nucleotides match TRBD1. The V gene end was trimmed by 6 bases and the J gene end by 1 base; junction bases not matched to a gene: 3. CDR3 size: 14 residues. From germline, CDR1 is MDHEN and CDR2 SYDVKM. Here the CDR3 reads CASRTGGQNTEAFF. The CDR3 nucleotides are TGTGCCAGCAGGACAGGGGGACAGAACACTGAAGCTTTCTTT. Drawing the rest from reference TRBV28 and TRBJ1-1, the complete variable domain is DVKVTQSSRYLVKRTGEKVFLECVQDMDHENMFWYRQDPGLGLRLIYFSYDVKMKEKGDIPEGYSVSREKKERFSLILESASTNQTSMYLCASRTGGQNTEAFFGQGTRLTVV.

This clonotype was seen ten or more times. The V and J genes are TRBV9 and TRBJ2-7; the D is unclear. CDR1 is SGDLS, CDR2 YYNGEE, per germline. This CDR3 contains 15 residues. V was trimmed by 0 bases and J by 0 bases, leaving 10 bases between them. The CDR3 sequence: CASSVGLQSSYEQYF. Written as DNA, the CDR3 is TGTGCCAGCAGCGTAGGGCTCCAAAGCTCCTACGAGCAGTACTTC.

Ten or more counts support this clonotype. The gene calls are TRBV28 and TRBJ1-1; the match to TRBD1 covers 7 bases. The CDR3 consists of 11 residues. Germline CDR1 reads MDHEN; CDR2 reads SYDVKM. Unmatched junction bases numbered 6, after V lost 6 bases and J lost 11 bases. CDR3 amino acids: CASSIDRDAFF. The CDR3 DNA reads as TGTGCCAGCAGCATCGACAGGGATGCTTTCTTT.